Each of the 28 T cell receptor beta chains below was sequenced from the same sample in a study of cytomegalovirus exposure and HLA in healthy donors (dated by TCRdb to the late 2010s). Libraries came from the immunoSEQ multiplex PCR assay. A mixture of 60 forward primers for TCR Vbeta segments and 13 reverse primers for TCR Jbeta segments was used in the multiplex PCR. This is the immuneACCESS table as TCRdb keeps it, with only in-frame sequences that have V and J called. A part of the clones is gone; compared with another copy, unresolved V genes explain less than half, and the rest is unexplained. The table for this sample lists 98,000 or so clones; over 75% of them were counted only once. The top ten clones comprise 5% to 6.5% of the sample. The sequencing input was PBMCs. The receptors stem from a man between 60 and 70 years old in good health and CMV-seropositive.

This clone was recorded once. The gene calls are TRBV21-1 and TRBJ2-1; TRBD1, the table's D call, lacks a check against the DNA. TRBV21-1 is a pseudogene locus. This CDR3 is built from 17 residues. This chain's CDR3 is CASSKGGRAGVYNEQFF. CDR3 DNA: TGTGCCAGCAGCAAAGGGGGCAGGGCAGGGGTCTACAATGAGCAGTTCTTC.

The CDR3, as DNA: TGTGCCAGCGAAGGAACCGGGACAGGGGAAACTGAAGCTTTCTTT. Protein product: CASEGTGTGETEAFF. The chain employs TRBV6-6 and TRBJ1-1, with TRBD1 matching 10 bases. CDR3 length equals 15 residues. Looked up from germline, CDR1 is MNHNY and CDR2 is SVGAGI (reference sequence). J lost 5 bases, V lost 8 bases, and 11 bases had no gene match.

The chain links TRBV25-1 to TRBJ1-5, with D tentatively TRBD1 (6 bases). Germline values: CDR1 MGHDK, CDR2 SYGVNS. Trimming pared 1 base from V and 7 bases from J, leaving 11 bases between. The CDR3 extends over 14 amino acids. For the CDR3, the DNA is TGTGCCAGCAGTGAATCGGGGGGCGGACAGCCCCAGCATTTT. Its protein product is CASSESGGGQPQHF.

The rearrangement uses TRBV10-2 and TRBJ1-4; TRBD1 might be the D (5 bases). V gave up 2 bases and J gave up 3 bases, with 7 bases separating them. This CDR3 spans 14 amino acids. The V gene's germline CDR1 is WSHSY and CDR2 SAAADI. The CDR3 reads CASSEDRPNEKLFF. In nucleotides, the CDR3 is TGCGCCAGCAGTGAGGACAGACCTAATGAAAAACTGTTTTTT.

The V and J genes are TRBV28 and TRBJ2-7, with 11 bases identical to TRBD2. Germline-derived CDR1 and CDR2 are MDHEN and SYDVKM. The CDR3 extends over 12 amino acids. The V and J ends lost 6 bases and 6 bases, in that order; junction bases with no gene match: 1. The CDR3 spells CASSGTSGEQYF. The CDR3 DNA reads TGTGCCAGCAGCGGGACTAGCGGCGAGCAGTACTTC.

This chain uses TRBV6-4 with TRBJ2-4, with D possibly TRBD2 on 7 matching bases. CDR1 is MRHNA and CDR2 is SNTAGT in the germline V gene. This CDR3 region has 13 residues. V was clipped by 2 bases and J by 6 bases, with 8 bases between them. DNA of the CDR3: TGTGCCAGCAGTGACAGGGGGGGAAACATTCAGTACTTC. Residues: CASSDRGGNIQYF.

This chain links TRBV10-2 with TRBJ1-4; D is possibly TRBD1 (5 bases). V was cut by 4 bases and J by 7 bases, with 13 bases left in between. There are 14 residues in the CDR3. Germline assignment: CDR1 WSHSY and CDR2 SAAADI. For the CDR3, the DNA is TGCGCCAGCAGTGCGGGCAGGGCAACTGAAAAACTGTTTTTT. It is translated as CASSAGRATEKLFF.

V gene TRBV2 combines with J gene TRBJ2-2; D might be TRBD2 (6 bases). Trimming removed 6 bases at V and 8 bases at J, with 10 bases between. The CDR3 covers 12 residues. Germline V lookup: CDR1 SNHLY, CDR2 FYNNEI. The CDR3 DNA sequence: TGTGCCAGCAGGGAGGGGCCTGGGGAGCTGTTTTTT. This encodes CASREGPGELFF.

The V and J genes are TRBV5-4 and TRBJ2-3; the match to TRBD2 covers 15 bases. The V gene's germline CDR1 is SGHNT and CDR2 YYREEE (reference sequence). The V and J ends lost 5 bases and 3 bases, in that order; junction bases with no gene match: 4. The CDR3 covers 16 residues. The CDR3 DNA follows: TGTGCCAGCAGGGGGACTAGCGGGGGGCCAACAGATACGCAGTATTTT. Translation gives CASRGTSGGPTDTQYF.

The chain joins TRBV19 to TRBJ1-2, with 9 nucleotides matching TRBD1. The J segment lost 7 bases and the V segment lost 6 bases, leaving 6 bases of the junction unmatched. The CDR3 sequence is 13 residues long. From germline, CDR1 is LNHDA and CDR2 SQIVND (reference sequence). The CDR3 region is CASRVQGAGGYTF. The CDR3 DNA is TGTGCCAGTAGAGTACAGGGGGCCGGTGGCTACACCTTC.

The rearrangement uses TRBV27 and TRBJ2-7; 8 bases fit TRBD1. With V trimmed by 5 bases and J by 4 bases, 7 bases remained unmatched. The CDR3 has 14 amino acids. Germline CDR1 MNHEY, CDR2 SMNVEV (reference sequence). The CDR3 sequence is CASSHRGVPYEQYF. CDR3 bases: TGTGCCAGCAGTCACAGGGGGGTCCCTTACGAGCAGTACTTC.

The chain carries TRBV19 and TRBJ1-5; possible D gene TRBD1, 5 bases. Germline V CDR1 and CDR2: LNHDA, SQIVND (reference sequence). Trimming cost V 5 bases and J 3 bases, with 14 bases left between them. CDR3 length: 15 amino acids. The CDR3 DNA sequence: TGTGCCAGTAGTCCCCGTAGACAGTTCAATCAGCCCCAGCATTTT. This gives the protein CASSPRRQFNQPQHF.

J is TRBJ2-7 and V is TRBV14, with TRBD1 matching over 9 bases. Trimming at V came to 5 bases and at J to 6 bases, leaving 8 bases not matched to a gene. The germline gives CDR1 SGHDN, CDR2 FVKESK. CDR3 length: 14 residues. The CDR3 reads CASSASGTGFEQYF. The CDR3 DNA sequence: TGTGCCAGCAGCGCCTCCGGGACAGGGTTCGAGCAGTACTTC.

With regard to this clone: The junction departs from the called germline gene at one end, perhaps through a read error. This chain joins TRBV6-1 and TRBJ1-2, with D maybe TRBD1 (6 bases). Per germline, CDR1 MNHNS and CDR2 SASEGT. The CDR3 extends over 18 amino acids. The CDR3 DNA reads TGTGCCAGCAGCGAAGCGGGGGCGCACAATTCTCGGCACTATGGCTACACCTTC. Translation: CASSEAGAHNSRHYGYTF.

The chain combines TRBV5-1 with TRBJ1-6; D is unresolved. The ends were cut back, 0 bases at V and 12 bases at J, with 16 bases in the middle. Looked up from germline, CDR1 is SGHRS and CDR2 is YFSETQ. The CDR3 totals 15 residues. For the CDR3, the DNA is TGCGCCAGCAGCTTGGTGGAGGCGGCCGTGGGACCCCTCCACTTT. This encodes CASSLVEAAVGPLHF.

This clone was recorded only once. The CDR3 spells CASTPGTGYGNQPQHF. The CDR3 DNA reads as TGTGCCAGCACCCCCGGGACAGGGTATGGCAATCAGCCCCAGCATTTT. The gene calls are TRBV7-9 and TRBJ1-5; 9 bases fit TRBD1. The J segment lost 2 bases and the V segment lost 7 bases, leaving 9 bases of the junction unmatched. The CDR3 totals 16 residues. Germline assignment: CDR1 SEHNR and CDR2 FQNEAQ (reference sequence).

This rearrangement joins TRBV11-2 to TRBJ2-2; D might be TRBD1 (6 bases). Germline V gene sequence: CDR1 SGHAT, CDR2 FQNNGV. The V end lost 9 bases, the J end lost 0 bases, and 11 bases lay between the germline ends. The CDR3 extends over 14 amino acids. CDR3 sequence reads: CASRQAANTGELFF. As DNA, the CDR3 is TGTGCCAGTAGACAGGCCGCGAACACCGGGGAGCTGTTTTTT.

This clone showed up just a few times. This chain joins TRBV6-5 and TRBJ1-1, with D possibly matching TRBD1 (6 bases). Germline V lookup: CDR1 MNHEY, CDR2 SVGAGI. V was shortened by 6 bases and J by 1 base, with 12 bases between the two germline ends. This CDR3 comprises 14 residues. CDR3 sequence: CASSAGAPNTEAFF. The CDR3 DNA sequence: TGTGCCAGCAGCGCGGGGGCCCCGAACACTGAAGCTTTCTTT.

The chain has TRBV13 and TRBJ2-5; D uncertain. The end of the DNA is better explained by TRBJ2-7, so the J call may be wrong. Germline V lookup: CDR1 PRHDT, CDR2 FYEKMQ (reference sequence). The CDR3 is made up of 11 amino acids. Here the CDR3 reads CASSSSYEQYF. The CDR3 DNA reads TGTGCCAGCAGCTCTTCTTACGAGCAGTACTTC.

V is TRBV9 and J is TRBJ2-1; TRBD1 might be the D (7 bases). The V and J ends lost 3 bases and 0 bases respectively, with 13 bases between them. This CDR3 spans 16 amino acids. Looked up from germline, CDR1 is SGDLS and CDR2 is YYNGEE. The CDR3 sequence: CASSAGGPSSYNEQFF. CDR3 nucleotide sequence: TGTGCCAGCAGCGCAGGGGGGCCTTCCTCCTACAATGAGCAGTTCTTC.

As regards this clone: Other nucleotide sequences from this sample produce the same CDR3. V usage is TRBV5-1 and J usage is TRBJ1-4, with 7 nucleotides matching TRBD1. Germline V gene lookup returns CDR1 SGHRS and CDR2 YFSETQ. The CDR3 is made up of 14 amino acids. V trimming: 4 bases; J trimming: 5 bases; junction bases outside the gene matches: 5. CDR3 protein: CASSPGQINEKLFF. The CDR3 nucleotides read TGCGCCAGCAGCCCGGGACAGATAAATGAAAAACTGTTTTTT.

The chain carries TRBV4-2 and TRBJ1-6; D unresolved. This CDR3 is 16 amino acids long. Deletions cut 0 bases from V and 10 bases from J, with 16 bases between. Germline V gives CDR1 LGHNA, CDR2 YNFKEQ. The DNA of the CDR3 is TGTGCCAGCAGCCAAGATCCCGGAGGAGGGTTATCACCCCTCCACTTT. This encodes CASSQDPGGGLSPLHF.

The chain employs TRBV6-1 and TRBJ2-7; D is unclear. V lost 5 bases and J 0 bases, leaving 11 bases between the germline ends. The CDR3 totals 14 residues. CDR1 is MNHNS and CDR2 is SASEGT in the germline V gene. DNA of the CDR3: TGTGCCAGCAGTCTAACCGGTAGCTCCTACGAGCAGTACTTC. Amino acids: CASSLTGSSYEQYF.

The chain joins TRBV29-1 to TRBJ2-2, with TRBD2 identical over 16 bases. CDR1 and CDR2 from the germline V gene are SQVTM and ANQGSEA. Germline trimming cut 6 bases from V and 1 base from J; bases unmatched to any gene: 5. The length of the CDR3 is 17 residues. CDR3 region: CSVGGTSGGENTGELFF. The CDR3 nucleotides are TGCAGCGTAGGGGGGACTAGCGGGGGGGAGAACACCGGGGAGCTGTTTTTT.

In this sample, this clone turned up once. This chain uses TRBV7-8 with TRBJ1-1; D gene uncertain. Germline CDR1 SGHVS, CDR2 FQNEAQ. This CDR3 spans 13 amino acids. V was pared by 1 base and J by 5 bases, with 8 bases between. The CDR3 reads CASSLESRTEAFF. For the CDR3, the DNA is TGTGCCAGCAGCTTAGAAAGTCGGACTGAAGCTTTCTTT.

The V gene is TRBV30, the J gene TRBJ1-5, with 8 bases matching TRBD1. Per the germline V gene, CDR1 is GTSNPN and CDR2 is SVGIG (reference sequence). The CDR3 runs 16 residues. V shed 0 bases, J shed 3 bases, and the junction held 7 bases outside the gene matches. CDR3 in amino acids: CAWSVRTGFDNQPQHF. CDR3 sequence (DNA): TGTGCCTGGAGTGTCCGGACAGGGTTTGACAATCAGCCCCAGCATTTT.

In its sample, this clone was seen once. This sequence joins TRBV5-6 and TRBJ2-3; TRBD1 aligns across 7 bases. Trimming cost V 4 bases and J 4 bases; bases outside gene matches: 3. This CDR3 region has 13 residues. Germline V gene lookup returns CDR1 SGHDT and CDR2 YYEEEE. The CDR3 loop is CASSPTGPDTQYF. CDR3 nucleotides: TGTGCCAGCAGCCCGACAGGGCCAGATACGCAGTATTTT.

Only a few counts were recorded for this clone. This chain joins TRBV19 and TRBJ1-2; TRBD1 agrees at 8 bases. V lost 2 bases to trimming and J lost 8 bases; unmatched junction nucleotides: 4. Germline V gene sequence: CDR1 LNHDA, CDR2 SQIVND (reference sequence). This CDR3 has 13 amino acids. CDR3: CASSIQGARGYTF. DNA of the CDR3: TGTGCCAGTAGTATACAGGGGGCCAGGGGCTACACCTTC.